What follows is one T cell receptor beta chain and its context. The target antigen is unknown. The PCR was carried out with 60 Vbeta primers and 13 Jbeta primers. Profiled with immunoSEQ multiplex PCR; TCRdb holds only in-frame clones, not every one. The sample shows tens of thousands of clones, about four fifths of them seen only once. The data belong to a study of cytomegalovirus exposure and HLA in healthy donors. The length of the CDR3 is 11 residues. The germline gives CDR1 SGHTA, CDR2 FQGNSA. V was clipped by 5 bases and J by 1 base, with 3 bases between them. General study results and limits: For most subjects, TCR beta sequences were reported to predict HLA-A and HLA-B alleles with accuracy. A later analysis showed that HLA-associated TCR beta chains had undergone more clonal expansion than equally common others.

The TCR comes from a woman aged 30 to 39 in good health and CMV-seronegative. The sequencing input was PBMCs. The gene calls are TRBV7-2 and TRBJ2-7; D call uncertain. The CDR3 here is CASSPSYEQYF. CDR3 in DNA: TGTGCCAGCAGCCCTTCCTACGAGCAGTACTTC. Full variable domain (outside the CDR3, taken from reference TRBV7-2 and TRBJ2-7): GAGVSQSPSNKVTEKGKDVELRCDPISGHTALYWYRQSLGQGLEFLIYFQGNSAPDKSGLPSDRFSAERTGGSVSTLTIQRTQQEDSAVYLCASSPSYEQYFGPGTRLTVT.